The 27 T cell receptor beta chains below were found in one sample sequenced in a study of PD-L1 blockade in urothelial cancer. Assay: immunoSEQ multiplex PCR; the TCRdb copy retains only in-frame clones and omits some. The table records about 120,000 clones, about 89% of them present only once. As for time point: peripheral blood 6 weeks after treatment start. The material sequenced was PBMCs, taken around atezolizumab (anti-PD-L1) treatment. Receptors originate from a man in his fifties or sixties with urothelial cancer.

V and J are TRBV6-5 and TRBJ1-2; the match to TRBD1 covers 10 bases. The CDR3 is 14 residues long. Germline CDR1 is MNHEY and CDR2 is SVGAGI. The junction had 3 bases not matched to a gene; V was cut back by 6 bases and J by 2 bases. In DNA, the CDR3 is TGTGCCAGCAGCCCGACAGGGGGCAACTATGGCTACACCTTC. Residues: CASSPTGGNYGYTF.

V usage is TRBV7-2 and J usage is TRBJ1-5, with 7 bases lining up with TRBD1. CDR3 length equals 13 residues. Germline loops: CDR1 SGHTA, CDR2 FQGNSA. V lost 5 bases and J lost 6; bases outside the gene matches: 4. The CDR3 sequence is CASSTGDSQPQHF. The CDR3 region has the DNA TGTGCCAGCAGCACGGGGGACAGTCAGCCCCAGCATTTT.

J is TRBJ1-5 and V is TRBV7-2; D gene ambiguous. V shed 0 bases and J shed 7 bases, with 7 bases lying between them. This CDR3 has 13 amino acids. CDR1 is SGHTA and CDR2 is FQGNSA in the germline V gene. The CDR3 coding sequence is TGTGCCAGCAGCTTAGCATCGGAGCAGCCCCAGCATTTT. It codes for CASSLASEQPQHF.

This chain connects TRBV5-1 to TRBJ2-6; 10 bases fit TRBD1. V lost 4 bases and J lost 3; bases outside the gene matches: 7. The CDR3 covers 17 residues. Germline V lookup: CDR1 SGHRS, CDR2 YFSETQ. The CDR3, as DNA: TGCGCCAGCAGCGCCGGGACAGGGGCCAATGGGGCCAACGTCCTGACTTTC. As protein: CASSAGTGANGANVLTF.

The J gene is TRBJ2-7, the V gene TRBV28; 10 nucleotides match TRBD1. Trimming at V came to 7 bases and at J to 4 bases, leaving 7 bases not matched to a gene. Germline assignment: CDR1 MDHEN and CDR2 SYDVKM. The CDR3 spans 14 residues. The CDR3, as DNA: TGTGCCAGCATCGAGCCGGGACAGGGGTACGAGCAGTACTTC. This codes for CASIEPGQGYEQYF.

This chain joins TRBV7-3 and TRBJ1-1; D is possibly TRBD1 (6 bases). Germline lookup yields CDR1 SGHTA and CDR2 FQGTGA. This CDR3 has 14 amino acids. The V end was cut by 4 bases, the J end by 0 bases, with 9 bases between. CDR3 in amino acids: CASSSQGMNTEAFF. The CDR3 nucleotides read TGTGCCAGCAGCTCACAGGGAATGAACACTGAAGCTTTCTTT. The full variable domain, completed using reference TRBV7-3 and TRBJ1-1, is GAGVSQTPSNKVTEKGKYVELRCDPISGHTALYWYRQSLGQGPEFLIYFQGTGAADDSGLPNDRFFAVRPEGSVSTLKIQRTERGDSAVYLCASSSQGMNTEAFFGQGTRLTVV.

The sample holds one count of this clone. The rearrangement uses TRBV6-4 and TRBJ1-1, with D unresolved. V dropped 2 bases and J dropped 0 bases, with 4 bases sitting between them. Germline V gives CDR1 MRHNA, CDR2 SNTAGT. The CDR3 length is 13 residues. CDR3 DNA sequence: TGTGCCAGCAGTGACGGGCTGAACACTGAAGCTTTCTTT. Translated: CASSDGLNTEAFF.

The rearrangement links TRBV7-6 to TRBJ2-7; TRBD1 is a possible D gene (5 bases). V gave up 0 bases and J gave up 9 bases, with 12 bases separating them. The CDR3 has 13 amino acids. Per germline, CDR1 SGHVS and CDR2 FNYEAQ. In DNA, the CDR3 is TGTGCCAGCAGCTTAGCAGGGGCTTTTTGGCAGTACTTC. Residues: CASSLAGAFWQYF.

The CDR3 sequence is CASSPISGTGGSYEQYF. The CDR3 DNA follows: TGTGCCAGCTCACCAATCAGCGGGACAGGGGGGTCCTACGAGCAGTACTTC. The V call is TRBV18, the J call TRBJ2-7, with TRBD1 matching 11 bases. CDR3 length: 17 amino acids. Germline trimming cut 2 bases from V and 1 base from J; bases unmatched to any gene: 7. Germline V CDR1 and CDR2: KGHSH, LQKENI.

The V and J genes are TRBV5-1 and TRBJ2-3, with 9 bases aligning to TRBD2. The CDR3 runs to 15 residues. Germline CDR1 is SGHRS and CDR2 is YFSETQ. The J segment lost 2 bases and the V segment lost 6 bases, leaving 7 bases of the junction unmatched. CDR3 sequence: CASMREGLNTDTQYF. The CDR3 DNA reads as TGCGCCAGCATGCGGGAGGGACTAAACACAGATACGCAGTATTTT.

The V and J genes are TRBV5-1 and TRBJ1-1; TRBD1 aligns across 7 bases. Germline CDR1 and CDR2: SGHRS and YFSETQ. The ends lost 0 bases at V and 4 bases at J; junction bases unmatched: 3. The CDR3 spans 14 residues. The CDR3 DNA reads TGCGCCAGCAGCTTGGTAGGACAGGCCACTGAAGCTTTCTTT. Translating it yields CASSLVGQATEAFF. Based on the CDR3 plus reference TRBV5-1 and TRBJ1-1, the full variable domain is KAGVTQTPRYLIKTRGQQVTLSCSPISGHRSVSWYQQTPGQGLQFLFEYFSETQRNKGNFPGRFSGRQFSNSRSEMNVSTLELGDSALYLCASSLVGQATEAFFGQGTRLTVV.

The chain joins TRBV5-4 to TRBJ2-2; D is possibly TRBD2 (5 bases). The V gene lost 0 bases and the J gene lost 7 bases, with 16 bases spanning the gap. The V gene's germline CDR1 is SGHNT and CDR2 YYREEE (reference sequence). There are 16 residues in the CDR3. In DNA, the CDR3 is TGTGCCAGCAGCTTGGGCCAGCGGACCAGTGGCGGGGAGCTGTTTTTT. Its protein product is CASSLGQRTSGGELFF.

The V call is TRBV19, the J call TRBJ2-1; TRBD2 matches 9 bases. V lost 4 bases, J lost 7 bases, and 8 bases stayed unmatched. Germline loops: CDR1 LNHDA, CDR2 SQIVND (reference sequence). This CDR3 is built from 15 residues. The CDR3 reads CASSTKRGVMNEQFF. Written as DNA, the CDR3 is TGTGCCAGTAGTACCAAGCGGGGGGTAATGAATGAGCAGTTCTTC.

J is TRBJ1-2 and V is TRBV5-1; D is possibly TRBD1 (5 bases). Trimming removed 2 bases at V and 5 bases at J, with 13 bases between. Germline V gene data show CDR1 as SGHRS and CDR2 as YFSETQ. The CDR3 has 14 residues. CDR3 coding DNA: TGCGCCAGCAGCTTCAACGGGCAGGGTTATGGCTACACCTTC. Its translation is CASSFNGQGYGYTF. Together with reference TRBV5-1 and TRBJ1-2, the CDR3 gives the full variable domain: KAGVTQTPRYLIKTRGQQVTLSCSPISGHRSVSWYQQTPGQGLQFLFEYFSETQRNKGNFPGRFSGRQFSNSRSEMNVSTLELGDSALYLCASSFNGQGYGYTFGSGTRLTVV.

The chain carries TRBV5-4 and TRBJ1-2, with D uncertain. The CDR3 spans 14 residues. V was pared by 1 base and J by 8 bases, with 15 bases between. The V gene's germline CDR1 is SGHNT and CDR2 YYREEE (reference sequence). The CDR3 here is CASSLFSAEGGYTF. The DNA of the CDR3 is TGTGCCAGCAGCTTGTTCAGCGCCGAAGGAGGCTACACCTTC.

V is TRBV29-1 and J is TRBJ1-3; D remains unclear. V was shortened by 2 bases and J by 4 bases, with 3 bases between the two germline ends. CDR1 is SQVTM, CDR2 ANQGSEA, per germline. CDR3 length: 11 residues. CDR3 residues: CSVEQGNTIYF. The CDR3 bases are TGCAGCGTTGAACAGGGAAACACCATATATTTT.

The chain joins TRBV5-1 to TRBJ2-1; 9 bases agree with TRBD1. The V gene end was trimmed by 5 bases and the J gene end by 3 bases; junction bases not matched to a gene: 3. There are 14 residues in the CDR3. Per the germline V gene, CDR1 is SGHRS and CDR2 is YFSETQ. CDR3 protein: CASSPGQGYNEQFF. Here the CDR3 DNA reads TGCGCCAGCAGTCCGGGACAGGGCTACAATGAGCAGTTCTTC.

This clone is termed medium-sized. The V and J genes are TRBV19 and TRBJ1-4, with unresolved D. CDR1 and CDR2 (germline): LNHDA, SQIVND (reference sequence). The CDR3 extends over 15 amino acids. Trimming shortened V by 6 bases and J by 4 bases, and 15 bases separated the two germline ends. The CDR3 sequence is CASRTPGAHNEKLFF. The CDR3 nucleotides are TGTGCCAGTAGAACTCCGGGAGCCCATAATGAAAAACTGTTTTTT. The complete variable domain, with remaining parts taken from reference TRBV19 and TRBJ1-4, reads DGGITQSPKYLFRKEGQNVTLSCEQNLNHDAMYWYRQDPGQGLRLIYYSQIVNDFQKGDIAEGYSVSREKKESFPLTVTSAQKNPTAFYLCASRTPGAHNEKLFFGSGTQLSVL.

This chain uses TRBV7-2 with TRBJ1-5, with D possibly TRBD1 on 6 matching bases. CDR1 and CDR2 from the germline V gene are SGHTA and FQGNSA. The CDR3 extends over 17 amino acids. Trimming shortened V by 4 bases and J by 3 bases, and 19 bases separated the two germline ends. The CDR3 bases are TGTGCCAGCAGCTCATTCGGGGGAGGGGGGACCAATCAGCCCCAGCATTTT. Its translation: CASSSFGGGGTNQPQHF.

The V gene is TRBV13, the J gene TRBJ2-3; 9 positions agree with TRBD2. Germline assignment: CDR1 PRHDT and CDR2 FYEKMQ (reference sequence). The CDR3 runs to 17 residues. Trimming at V came to 10 bases and at J to 3 bases, leaving 17 bases not matched to a gene. CDR3 loop: CATSRGINSGRTDTQYF. The CDR3 DNA sequence: TGTGCCACGTCGAGGGGCATAAATAGCGGGAGAACAGATACGCAGTATTTT.

The chain recombines TRBV19 with TRBJ2-7, with TRBD2 identical over 9 bases. V gave up 1 base and J gave up 3 bases; unmatched junction bases: 4. Germline V CDR1 and CDR2: LNHDA, SQIVND (reference sequence). This CDR3 has 15 amino acids. The CDR3 protein is CASSIGNSGGYEQYF. The CDR3 region has the DNA TGTGCCAGTAGTATAGGTAATAGCGGGGGCTACGAGCAGTACTTC.

The gene calls are TRBV5-1 and TRBJ1-5; tentatively, D is TRBD1 (5 bases). The V gene lost 1 base and the J gene lost 5 bases, with 10 bases spanning the gap. The germline gives CDR1 SGHRS, CDR2 YFSETQ. There are 14 residues in the CDR3. CDR3 region: CASSLNGGDQPQHF. CDR3 DNA: TGCGCCAGCAGCTTGAACGGGGGAGATCAGCCCCAGCATTTT.

The V call is TRBV5-5, the J call TRBJ1-4; 10 bases line up with TRBD1. CDR3 length equals 16 residues. From germline, CDR1 is SGHKS and CDR2 YYEKEE (reference sequence). The V gene end was trimmed by 2 bases and the J gene end by 6 bases; junction bases not matched to a gene: 7. The DNA for the CDR3 is TGTGCCAGCAGCTTAATTCCCGGGACAGGGGATGAAAAACTGTTTTTT. Translated: CASSLIPGTGDEKLFF.

This chain connects TRBV28 to TRBJ1-4; 8 bases are a match to TRBD1. V lost 5 bases to trimming and J lost 5 bases; unmatched junction nucleotides: 7. The germline V gene encodes CDR1 MDHEN and CDR2 SYDVKM. The CDR3 extends over 15 amino acids. CDR3 coding DNA: TGTGCCAGCAGTCCTCCGGGACAGGCAAATGAAAAACTGTTTTTT. Amino acids: CASSPPGQANEKLFF.

The rearrangement joins TRBV7-9 to TRBJ2-1; possible D gene TRBD1, 5 bases. Germline V gene sequence: CDR1 SEHNR, CDR2 FQNEAQ (reference sequence). The CDR3 spans 13 residues. V lost 5 bases to trimming and J lost 4 bases, with 9 bases between them. Here the CDR3 DNA reads TGTGCCAGCAGCCCGGACATATACAATGAGCAGTTCTTC. It yields the protein CASSPDIYNEQFF.

The rearrangement links TRBV5-1 to TRBJ2-7; D is perhaps TRBD2 (5 bases). With 4 bases removed from V and 0 bases from J, the gap between germline ends came to 8 bases. Per germline, CDR1 SGHRS and CDR2 YFSETQ. This CDR3 has 13 residues. CDR3: CASSHGSSYEQYF. CDR3 bases: TGCGCCAGCAGCCATGGGAGCTCCTACGAGCAGTACTTC.

Points on this clone: The junction shows a germline mismatch at one end, possibly a read error. The chain is built from TRBV4-3 and TRBJ2-7; D is unclear. The CDR3 is made up of 15 amino acids. Per germline, CDR1 LGHNA and CDR2 YSLEER. The CDR3 is CASGQEEHRPYEQYF. CDR3 in DNA: TGCGCCAGCGGCCAAGAAGAGCACAGACCCTACGAGCAGTACTTC.